This TCR beta chain is drawn from a study of blood T cells in healthy people across ages. The germline gives CDR1 SQVTM, CDR2 ANQGSEA. CDR3 length equals 11 residues. Trimming stripped 3 bases from V and 12 bases from J, with 14 bases between. PCR was performed a second time for about 7 to 11 cycles using a sample-barcoded 5' primer and a J-beta primer mix. TCRdb re-called the 5' RACE reads through MiXCR, storing one row per CDR3 protein. The profile shows 790,000 or so distinct CDR3 sequences, 35% to 50% of them singletons. The chain uses TRBV29-1 and TRBJ1-1; D possibly corresponds to TRBD1 (6 bases). Sequencing was done on a sample of blood. This receptor was obtained from a man aged 80 or over in good health. The CDR3 sequence is CSVEFDRNPFF. The CDR3 DNA follows: TGCAGCGTTGAGTTCGACAGGAATCCTTTCTTT.